This T cell receptor (beta chain) was sequenced for a study of T-cell memory formation after mild COVID-19. TCRdb re-derived calls from the 5' RACE reads in MiXCR, one entry per CDR3 protein. The sample contains about 300,000 distinct CDR3 sequences, 15% to 20% of which appear only once. Per the germline V gene, CDR1 is LGHNA and CDR2 is YSLEER. The CDR3 length is 13 residues. V lost 1 base and J lost 6; bases outside the gene matches: 1. V and J are TRBV4-3 and TRBJ1-1, with 8 nucleotides matching TRBD1. This receptor was taken from a man aged 18 to 30 who had mild COVID-19 (a few samples of this study predate the infection). Cell type and time point are not known. The source material was PBMCs or a T cell subset sorted from them (not recorded which). The CDR3 region has the DNA TGCGCCAGCAGCCAAGGACAGGGGTCTGAAGCTTTCTTT. Amino acids: CASSQGQGSEAFF.